A selection of T cell receptor beta chains follows, all from one sample in a study of spatial heterogeneity in lung cancer. TCRdb reprocessed the 5' RACE reads via MiXCR and lists one record per CDR3 protein. Of about 100,000 distinct CDR3 sequences listed, 4% to 4.5% were seen once; the top ten hold around 20%. The specimen comprised lung tumor tissue, sampled at surgery. Every receptor here comes from a male donor with early-stage non-small cell lung cancer. Each CDR3 is given with its conserved first and last residue. A D gene is named only where the DNA matches it firmly. Clone size is given for some rows only: seen once, a few or many times, or a class if the clone is expanded.

j_gene: TRBJ2-3
v_gene: TRBV28
d_gene: NA
abundance: many
CDR3nt: TGTGCCAGCAGTTTATCGGGGGAGTCGTCCACAGATACGCAGTATTTT
CDR3aa: CASSLSGESSTDTQYF

j_gene: TRBJ2-1
v_gene: TRBV27
d_gene: NA
abundance: many
CDR3nt: TGTGCCAGCAGAGGGAGACCGGGACGGCAAATCTTC
CDR3aa: CASRGRPGRQIF

j_gene: TRBJ1-4
v_gene: TRBV10-2
d_gene: TRBD1
abundance: many
CDR3nt: TGCGCCAGCACTCCACCCGGGACAGTAGGGGAAAAACTGTTTTTT
CDR3aa: CASTPPGTVGEKLFF

j_gene: TRBJ1-6
v_gene: TRBV11-3
d_gene: NA
abundance: NA
CDR3nt: TGTGCCAGCAGCTCCACCGCCGATTCACCCCTCCACTTT
CDR3aa: CASSSTADSPLHF

j_gene: TRBJ2-2
v_gene: TRBV20-1
d_gene: TRBD2
abundance: many
CDR3nt: TGCAGTGCTTCCGGTGGACTAGCGTACAACACCGGGGAGCTGTTTTTT
CDR3aa: CSASGGLAYNTGELFF

j_gene: TRBJ2-5
v_gene: TRBV13
d_gene: TRBD2
abundance: few
CDR3nt: TGTGCCAGCAGCATAGAGGGACTAGCGGGAGGCCGGAAAGAGACCCAGTACTTC
CDR3aa: CASSIEGLAGGRKETQYF

j_gene: TRBJ2-3
v_gene: TRBV7-6
d_gene: TRBD2
abundance: many
CDR3nt: TGTGCCAGCAGCAGACTAGCGGGTGTCCCAGATACGCAGTATTTT
CDR3aa: CASSRLAGVPDTQYF

j_gene: TRBJ1-1
v_gene: TRBV5-1
d_gene: NA
abundance: many
CDR3nt: TGCGCCAGCAGCTTTGGCAGTGAAGCTTTCTTT
CDR3aa: CASSFGSEAFF

j_gene: TRBJ2-1
v_gene: TRBV12-3/TRBV12-4
d_gene: TRBD1
abundance: few
CDR3nt: TGTGCCAGCAGACTGGACAGGAATAGGGTTAGAGAGCAGTTCTTC
CDR3aa: CASRLDRNRVREQFF

j_gene: TRBJ1-4
v_gene: TRBV2
d_gene: NA
abundance: few
CDR3nt: TGTGCCAGTATCGGCTGGGAAAAACTGTTTTTT
CDR3aa: CASIGWEKLFF